The rows below give T cell receptor beta chains drawn from one sample of a study of shared clonotypes between healthy human individuals. Repertoires were generated with immunoSEQ multiplex PCR, while TCRdb's copy carries only in-frame clones and drops some. The table has some 900,000 clones, more than 75% seen once. Sequenced material: memory CD4+ T cells sorted from blood. These receptors all stem from a man younger than 35 in good health. The CDR3 runs from the conserved cysteine through the conserved F or W. Each record gives: D gene, clone size, J gene, V gene, CDR3 protein, CDR3 DNA. The D gene is left open where the match is weak. Not all rows give a size; the values are once, few, many and, for expanded clones, a class.

>.|.|TRBJ1-5|TRBV4-3
CASSPIAGSNQPQHF
TGCGCCAGCAGCCCCATAGCTGGGAGCAATCAGCCCCAGCATTTT
>.|.|TRBJ2-7|TRBV5-6
CASSRSSKGRGSYEQYF
TGTGCCAGCAGCCGATCCTCCAAGGGAAGGGGCTCCTACGAGCAGTACTTC
>TRBD2|.|TRBJ2-3|TRBV2
CASPSTSGGSTDTQYF
TGTGCCAGCCCCTCCACTAGCGGGGGGAGCACAGATACGCAGTATTTT
>.|many|TRBJ2-7|TRBV6-6
CASISGSEQYF
TGTGCCAGCATATCCGGGAGCGAGCAGTACTTC
>.|.|TRBJ2-7|TRBV18
CASSPEQANSYEQYF
TGTGCCAGCTCACCGGAGCAGGCGAACTCCTACGAGCAGTACTTC
>TRBD1|.|TRBJ1-4|TRBV10-3
CAISEAGTGAEKLFF
TGTGCCATCAGTGAGGCCGGGACAGGGGCTGAAAAACTGTTTTTT
>TRBD1|few|TRBJ1-5|TRBV4-1
CASSQDLGTGFRQPQHF
TGCGCCAGCAGCCAAGATCTAGGGACAGGGTTTCGTCAGCCCCAGCATTTT
>.|.|TRBJ1-5|TRBV29-1
CSVGQNNQPQHF
TGCAGCGTTGGCCAGAACAATCAGCCCCAGCATTTT
>.|.|TRBJ1-1|TRBV4-3
CASSQDARTEAFF
TGCGCCAGCAGCCAAGACGCGAGGACTGAAGCTTTCTTT
>TRBD1|.|TRBJ1-2|TRBV30
CAWVDRGHYGYTF
TGTGCCTGGGTGGACAGGGGGCACTATGGCTACACCTTC
>TRBD1|.|TRBJ1-6|TRBV6-6
CASSSSGTGNSPLHF
TGTGCCAGCAGTTCTTCCGGGACAGGGAATTCACCCCTCCACTTT
>.|.|TRBJ2-1|TRBV5-1
CASSSRLGGDEQFF
TGCGCCAGCAGCTCACGGTTAGGGGGAGATGAGCAGTTCTTC
>.|.|TRBJ2-3|TRBV10-1
CASSDQGGPDTQYF
TGCGCCAGCAGTGACCAGGGGGGCCCAGATACGCAGTATTTT
>TRBD2|few|TRBJ2-7|TRBV6-6
CASSYSPESGRYEQYF
TGTGCCAGCAGTTACTCTCCCGAAAGCGGGAGGTACGAGCAGTACTTC
>.|.|TRBJ1-2|TRBV14
CASRSTGRDGYTF
TGTGCCAGCCGTAGTACAGGGAGGGATGGCTACACCTTC
>.|.|TRBJ1-4|TRBV15
CATSFGQEKLFF
TGTGCCACCAGCTTCGGACAGGAAAAACTGTTTTTT
>TRBD1|.|TRBJ1-2|TRBV30
CAWSLNRGGYTF
TGTGCCTGGAGCCTGAACAGGGGTGGCTACACCTTC
>TRBD2|many|TRBJ2-1|TRBV19
CASSIRTSGHNEQFF
TGTGCCAGTAGTATAAGGACTAGCGGGCACAATGAGCAGTTCTTC
>.|.|TRBJ1-2|TRBV30
CAWRREGSGYTF
TGTGCCTGGAGGAGGGAGGGAAGTGGCTACACCTTC
>.|.|TRBJ2-1|TRBV27
CASSLPLSAASKQFF
TGTGCCAGCAGTTTACCCCTTTCGGCGGCTTCCAAGCAGTTCTTC
>.|.|TRBJ1-2|TRBV29-1
CSVGSRTAPNYGYTF
TGCAGCGTAGGGTCCAGGACAGCTCCTAACTATGGCTACACCTTC
>.|once|TRBJ1-4|TRBV5-1
CASSLNAGGDEKLFF
TGCGCCAGCAGCTTGAACGCCGGCGGGGATGAAAAACTGTTTTTT
>.|.|TRBJ2-7|TRBV6-6
CASSPLTSYEQYF
TGTGCCAGCAGTCCCCTGACGTCCTACGAGCAGTACTTC
>TRBD1|.|TRBJ2-7|TRBV9
CASSSGTGIYEQYF
TGTGCCAGCAGCTCCGGGACAGGGATCTACGAGCAGTACTTC
>.|.|TRBJ1-2|TRBV2
CASSEEAGHGYTF
TGTGCCAGCAGTGAGGAAGCGGGGCATGGCTACACCTTC
>TRBD2|.|TRBJ2-7|TRBV19
CATQGPGGGEQYF
TGTGCCACCCAAGGCCCCGGCGGGGGCGAGCAGTACTTC
>.|medium-sized|TRBJ2-7|TRBV27
CASSLRQFSSYEQYF
TGTGCCAGCAGTTTGCGACAGTTCAGCTCCTACGAGCAGTACTTC
>.|.|TRBJ1-1|TRBV7-9
CASSPKGGIMNTEAFF
TGTGCCAGCAGCCCCAAGGGCGGCATCATGAACACTGAAGCTTTCTTT
>TRBD2|.|TRBJ2-2|TRBV7-9
CASSSRTSPGELFF
TGTGCCAGCAGCTCAAGGACTAGCCCCGGGGAGCTGTTTTTT
>TRBD1|.|TRBJ2-5|TRBV5-6
CASSPGQGREETQYF
TGTGCCAGCAGCCCGGGACAGGGAAGGGAAGAGACCCAGTACTTC
>.|.|TRBJ1-2|TRBV6-5
CASRNRRGWDGYTF
TGTGCCAGCAGAAATCGCAGGGGTTGGGATGGCTACACCTTC
>.|once|TRBJ2-4|TRBV5-6
CASSSVRIAKNIQYF
TGTGCCAGCAGCTCCGTGCGGATAGCCAAAAACATTCAGTACTTC
>.|.|TRBJ2-1|TRBV18
CASSPGSSYNEQFF
TGTGCCAGCTCACCAGGGAGCTCCTACAATGAGCAGTTCTTC
>.|.|TRBJ1-5|TRBV19
CASTSSSYSNQPQHF
TGTGCCAGTACATCGTCGAGCTATAGCAATCAGCCCCAGCATTTT
>.|once|TRBJ1-1|TRBV5-6
CASSFVDLNTEAFF
TGTGCCAGCAGCTTTGTAGACTTGAACACTGAAGCTTTCTTT
>.|.|TRBJ2-1|TRBV6-6
CASSIQGQSSYNEQFF
TGTGCCAGCAGCATACAGGGTCAGAGCTCCTACAATGAGCAGTTCTTC
>TRBD1|.|TRBJ1-2|TRBV6-5
CASSRQGDGYTF
TGTGCCAGCAGTCGACAGGGGGATGGCTACACCTTC
>.|.|TRBJ2-4|TRBV6-1
CASSAVTRSSRDIQYF
TGTGCCAGCAGTGCTGTGACTCGATCCTCGAGGGACATTCAGTACTTC
>.|.|TRBJ1-5|TRBV28
CASSSGQKGSNQPQHF
TGTGCCAGCAGTTCCGGACAGAAGGGGAGCAATCAGCCCCAGCATTTT
>TRBD2|.|TRBJ2-3|TRBV12-5
CASGPDSGSTDTQYF
TGTGCTAGTGGTCCAGATAGCGGGAGCACAGATACGCAGTATTTT
>.|.|TRBJ1-3|TRBV29-1
CSVEAGRTGNAIYF
TGCAGCGTTGAAGCGGGCAGGACTGGAAACGCCATATATTTT
>.|.|TRBJ2-1|TRBV10-2
CASSFTSRRYNEQFF
TGCGCCAGCAGTTTTACTAGCCGTAGATACAATGAGCAGTTCTTC
>.|once|TRBJ1-1|TRBV19
CASSKGGLNTEAFF
TGTGCCAGTAGCAAGGGGGGTTTGAACACTGAAGCTTTCTTT
>.|.|TRBJ1-6|TRBV11-3
CASSFPRRDPNSPLHF
TGTGCCAGCAGCTTTCCCCGACGGGATCCCAATTCACCCCTCCACTTT
>.|.|TRBJ2-7|TRBV28
CASSLEVRLGGIEQYF
TGTGCCAGCAGTTTAGAGGTCAGATTGGGGGGTATCGAGCAGTACTTC
>TRBD2|.|TRBJ2-3|TRBV6-6
CASSRGLELDTQYF
TGTGCCAGCAGTCGGGGACTAGAACTAGATACGCAGTATTTT
>.|.|TRBJ2-3|TRBV2
CASTPGRSTDTQYF
TGTGCCAGCACCCCGGGACGGAGCACAGATACGCAGTATTTT
>.|.|TRBJ2-3|TRBV5-4
CASSPGLLTDTQYF
TGTGCCAGCAGCCCGGGACTCCTCACAGATACGCAGTATTTT
>.|.|TRBJ2-2|TRBV19
CASSALLGPYTGELFF
TGTGCCAGTAGTGCCCTACTTGGACCCTACACCGGGGAGCTGTTTTTT
>TRBD1|.|TRBJ1-1|TRBV25-1
CASSEFTGGTEAFF
TGTGCCAGCAGTGAATTTACAGGGGGCACTGAAGCTTTCTTT
>.|.|TRBJ1-2|TRBV5-5
CASSLVDDAGYGYTF
TGTGCCAGCAGCTTGGTTGATGATGCAGGGTATGGCTACACCTTC
>TRBD2|.|TRBJ2-5|TRBV6-1
CASSEVGLAGLVTQYF
TGTGCCAGCAGTGAAGTCGGACTAGCGGGGTTGGTGACCCAGTACTTC
>.|.|TRBJ1-2|TRBV5-1
CASSLGGEQAYGYTF
TGCGCCAGCAGCTTGGGAGGGGAACAGGCCTATGGCTACACCTTC
>TRBD2|.|TRBJ2-7|TRBV5-1
CASSLVGGRGYYEQYF
TGCGCCAGCAGCTTGGTTGGCGGGAGAGGATACTACGAGCAGTACTTC
>.|.|TRBJ2-3|TRBV5-1
CASSLESETAQYF
TGCGCCAGCAGCTTGGAATCGGAAACGGCGCAGTATTTT
>.|.|TRBJ1-2|TRBV18
CASSPGVAVTYGYTF
TGTGCCAGCTCACCAGGGGTGGCGGTCACCTATGGCTACACCTTC